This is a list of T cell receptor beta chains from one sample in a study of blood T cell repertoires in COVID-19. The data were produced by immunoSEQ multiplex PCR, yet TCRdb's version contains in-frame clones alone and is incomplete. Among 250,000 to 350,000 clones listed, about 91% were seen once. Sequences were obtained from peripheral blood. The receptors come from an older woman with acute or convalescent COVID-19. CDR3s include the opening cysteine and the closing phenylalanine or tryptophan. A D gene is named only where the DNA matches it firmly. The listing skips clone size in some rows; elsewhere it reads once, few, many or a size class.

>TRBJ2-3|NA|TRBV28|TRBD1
TGTGCCAGCAGACCCAGGGGGCCGGATACGCAGTATTTT
CASRPRGPDTQYF
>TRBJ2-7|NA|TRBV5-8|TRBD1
TGTGCCAGCAGCTTGGGACCACCAGGGGGCAACGAGCAGTACTTC
CASSLGPPGGNEQYF
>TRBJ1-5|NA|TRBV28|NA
TGTGCCAGCAGTTTGCCCCCGTCAGGCCGCAATCAGCCCCAGCATTTT
CASSLPPSGRNQPQHF
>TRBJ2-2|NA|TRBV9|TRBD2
TGTGCCAGCAGCGGTACTAGCGGGAGCGGCACCGGGGAGCTGTTTTTT
CASSGTSGSGTGELFF
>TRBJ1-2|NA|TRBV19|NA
TGTGCCAGTAGTATAGGCGGACAGCCGGGAGGCTACACCTTC
CASSIGGQPGGYTF
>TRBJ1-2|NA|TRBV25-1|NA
TGTGCCAGCAGCCCGGGGGTTGAGAGTGGCTACACCTTC
CASSPGVESGYTF
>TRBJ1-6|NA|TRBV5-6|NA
TGTGCCAGCAGCCAAACAGCGGTCGATTCACCCCTCCACTTT
CASSQTAVDSPLHF
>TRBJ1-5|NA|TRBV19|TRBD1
TGTGCCAGTAGTAGACAGGGGATCGGCAATCAGCCCCAGCATTTT
CASSRQGIGNQPQHF
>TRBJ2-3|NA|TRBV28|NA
TGTGCCAGCAACGAGGCCCTTGTGAATACGCAGTATTTT
CASNEALVNTQYF
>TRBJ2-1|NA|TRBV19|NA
TGTGCCACCCGCTGGGGGGTCCCCCCCCACAATGAGCAGTTCTTC
CATRWGVPPHNEQFF
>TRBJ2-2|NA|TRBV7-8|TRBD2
TGTGCCAGCAGCGGACCTAGCGGGGGGGCCTTCGGGGAGCTGTTTTTT
CASSGPSGGAFGELFF
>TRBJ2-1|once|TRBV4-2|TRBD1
TGTGCCAGCGGAATCGGACAGGGGGTTTACAATGAGCAGTTCTTC
CASGIGQGVYNEQFF
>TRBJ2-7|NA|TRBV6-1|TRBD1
TGTGCCAGCAGTGAACGGGACAGAACCTACGAGCAGTACTTC
CASSERDRTYEQYF
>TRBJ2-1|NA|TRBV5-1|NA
TGCGCCAGCAAGACAGGCTACAATGAGCAGTTCTTC
CASKTGYNEQFF
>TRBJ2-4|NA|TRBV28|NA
TGTGCCAGCGGACAACGGGACAACCCCAAAAACATTCAGTACTTC
CASGQRDNPKNIQYF
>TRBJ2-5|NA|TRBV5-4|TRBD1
TGTGCCAGCAGCTCGAGCGGACAGGCAAGGGAGACCCAGTACTTC
CASSSSGQARETQYF
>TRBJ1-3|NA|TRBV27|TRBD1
TGTGCCAGCAGTTTAGGACAGGGGAGCTCTGGAAACACCATATATTTT
CASSLGQGSSGNTIYF
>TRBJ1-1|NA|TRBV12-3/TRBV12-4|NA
TGTGCCAGCAGTCAGACAGGGAACACTGAAGCTTTCTTT
CASSQTGNTEAFF
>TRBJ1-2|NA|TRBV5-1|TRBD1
TGCGCCAGCAGCCGAGAACAGGGGGGCTATGGCTACACCTTC
CASSREQGGYGYTF
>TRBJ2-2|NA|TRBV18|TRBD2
TGTGCCAGCTCACCGGAAGCGGGAGGTGGCGGGGAGCTGTTTTTT
CASSPEAGGGGELFF
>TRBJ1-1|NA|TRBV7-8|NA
TGTGCCAGCAGCTTATCGGACATACCCACTGAAGCTTTCTTT
CASSLSDIPTEAFF
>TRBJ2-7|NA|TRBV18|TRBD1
TGTGCCAGCTCATCCTACGCCGGGACAGGGGGTTCCTACGAGCAGTACTTC
CASSSYAGTGGSYEQYF
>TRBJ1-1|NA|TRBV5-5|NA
TGTGCCAGCAGCTTGGTCGCAGTGAACACTGAAGCTTTCTTT
CASSLVAVNTEAFF
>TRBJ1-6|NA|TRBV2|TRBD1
TGTGCCAGCCTCACCGGGACAGGGTCGAATTCACCCCTCCACTTT
CASLTGTGSNSPLHF
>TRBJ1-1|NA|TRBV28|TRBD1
TGTGCCAGCAGTTCGGACAGGGGATGGGGGACTGAAGCTTTCTTT
CASSSDRGWGTEAFF
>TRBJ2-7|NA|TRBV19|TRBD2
TGTGCCAGTAGTCCCGGGACTAGCGGAGGGGAGCAGTACTTC
CASSPGTSGGEQYF
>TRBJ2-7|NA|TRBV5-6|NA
TGTGCCAGCAGCTTGGCCGACAGTTCCTACGAGCAGTACTTC
CASSLADSSYEQYF
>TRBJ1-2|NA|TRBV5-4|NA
TGTGCCAGCAGCTTCGGAGCGTTAGGAAACTATGGCTACACCTTC
CASSFGALGNYGYTF
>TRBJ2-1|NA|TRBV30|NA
TGTGCCTGGAGTGCCCAAAGCCTCGGTGAGCAGTTCTTC
CAWSAQSLGEQFF
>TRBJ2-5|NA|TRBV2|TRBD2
TGTGCCAGCAGCGGGACTAGCGGGTACCAAGAGACCCAGTACTTC
CASSGTSGYQETQYF
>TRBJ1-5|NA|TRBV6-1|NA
TGTGCCAGCAGTGAAGGGGCAGGCGGCAATCAGCCCCAGCATTTT
CASSEGAGGNQPQHF
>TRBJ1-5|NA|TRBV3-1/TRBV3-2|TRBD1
TGTGCCAGCAGCCAGGACAGGGGCGGGCAGCCCCAGCATTTT
CASSQDRGGQPQHF